The 8 T cell receptor beta chains below were found in one sample sequenced in a study of PD-1 blockade in classical Hodgkin lymphoma (dated by TCRdb to 2020 to 2021). Library method: the immunoSEQ multiplex PCR assay. TCRdb mirrors the immuneACCESS table, restricted to in-frame sequences. Some clones are absent from its copies; in checked studies, under half trace to an unresolved V gene, and the reason for the others is unknown. Counted in this sample were about 30,000 clones; about 85% of them appeared once. The biggest ten clones account for approximately 0.45% of the sample. Interpreted using the paper, the time point label stands for: cycle 4 day 1 (C4D1), after more than 5 weeks of nivolumab. Relapse after autologous stem cell transplantation had occurred in all trial patients, and cohorts A, B and C were distinguished by prior brentuximab vedotin exposure. A Miltenyi CD4+ T cell isolation kit was used for magnetic negative selection to purify CD4+ T cells from thawed PBMCs.

Sequenced here: CD4+ T cells from blood, sampled before the fourth cycle of nivolumab. These receptors were obtained from a human donor with classical Hodgkin lymphoma.

The J gene is TRBJ1-5, the V gene TRBV19; 8 bases agree with TRBD1. J was trimmed by 4 bases and V by 4 bases; bases with no gene match: 9. The CDR3 is 16 amino acids. Germline V gives CDR1 LNHDA, CDR2 SQIVND (reference sequence). CDR3 in DNA: TGTGCCAGTAGTACTACAGGGACAGGAGTTAATCAGCCCCAGCATTTT. It specifies CASSTTGTGVNQPQHF.

The table lists this clone with a few counts. V is TRBV7-2 and J is TRBJ1-2, with TRBD1 matching over 8 bases. J was trimmed by 8 bases and V by 6 bases; bases with no gene match: 8. The CDR3 has 13 residues. Germline lookup yields CDR1 SGHTA and CDR2 FQGNSA. CDR3 DNA: TGTGCCAGCAGGCGGACAGGGCAGGCCGGCTACACCTTC. This gives the protein CASRRTGQAGYTF.

V and J are TRBV6-5 and TRBJ1-1, with D perhaps TRBD1 (6 bases). The CDR3 has 12 residues. Germline-derived CDR1 and CDR2 are MNHEY and SVGAGI. V was clipped by 4 bases and J by 9 bases, with 12 bases between them. CDR3 in DNA: TGTGCCAGCAGTTTAGGGGGGGCTCAAGCTTTCTTT. Its translation: CASSLGGAQAFF.

V usage is TRBV11-3 and J usage is TRBJ2-5, with 7 bases identical to TRBD1. The germline V gene encodes CDR1 SGHNT and CDR2 YENEEA. The junction had 0 bases not matched to a gene; V was cut back by 4 bases and J by 7 bases. The CDR3 loop spans 11 amino acids. The CDR3 here is CASSSGGTQYF. In nucleotides, the CDR3 is TGTGCCAGCAGCTCAGGGGGGACCCAGTACTTC.

The V call is TRBV5-1, the J call TRBJ2-7; possibly TRBD1 or TRBD2 for D (5 bases each). Trimming took off 4 bases at V and 4 bases at J, with 18 bases between the two ends. CDR3 size: 15 residues. Germline V gives CDR1 SGHRS, CDR2 YFSETQ. The CDR3 loop reads CASSTGSQVDYEQYF. The CDR3 nucleotides read TGCGCCAGCAGCACGGGATCACAGGTGGATTACGAGCAGTACTTC.

This chain's CDR3 is CASRGQVGEKLFF. The CDR3 DNA sequence: TGTGCCAGCAGGGGACAGGTGGGGGAAAAACTGTTTTTT. The J gene is TRBJ1-4, the V gene TRBV2; 8 nucleotides line up with TRBD1. Trimming removed 6 bases from V and 8 bases from J; junction bases left unmatched: 5. Germline V gene data show CDR1 as SNHLY and CDR2 as FYNNEI. This CDR3 spans 13 amino acids.

Only one count was recorded for this clone. This chain uses TRBV4-1 with TRBJ2-2; 12 positions agree with TRBD2. Germline CDR1 reads MGHRA; CDR2 reads YSYEKL. The junction had 6 bases not matched to a gene; V was cut back by 0 bases and J by 4 bases. CDR3 length: 18 residues. The DNA for the CDR3 is TGCGCCAGCAGCCAAGAGGTAGCTAGCGGGAGGGGCACCGGGGAGCTGTTTTTT. Residues: CASSQEVASGRGTGELFF.

V usage is TRBV10-1 and J usage is TRBJ1-5; D gene unclear. This CDR3 comprises 16 residues. The V end lost 1 base, the J end lost 1 base, and 11 bases lay between the germline ends. Germline CDR1 WNHNN, CDR2 SYGVQD (reference sequence). CDR3 loop: CASSEYLSWSNQPQHF. CDR3 coding DNA: TGCGCCAGCAGTGAGTATCTGAGTTGGAGCAATCAGCCCCAGCATTTT.